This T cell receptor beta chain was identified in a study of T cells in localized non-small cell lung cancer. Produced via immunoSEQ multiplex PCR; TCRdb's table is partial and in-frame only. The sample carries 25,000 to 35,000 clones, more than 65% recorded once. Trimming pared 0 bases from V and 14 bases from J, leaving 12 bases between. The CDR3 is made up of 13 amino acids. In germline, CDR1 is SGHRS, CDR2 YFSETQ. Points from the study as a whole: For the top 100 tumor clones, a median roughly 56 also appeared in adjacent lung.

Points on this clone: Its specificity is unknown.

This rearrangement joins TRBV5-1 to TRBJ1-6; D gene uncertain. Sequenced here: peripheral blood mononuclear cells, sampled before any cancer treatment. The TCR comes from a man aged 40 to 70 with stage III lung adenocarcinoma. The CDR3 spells CASSLGPELALHF. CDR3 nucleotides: TGCGCCAGCAGCTTGGGGCCAGAACTGGCCCTCCACTTT.